This T cell receptor beta chain stems from a study of cytomegalovirus exposure and HLA in healthy donors. At the level of the study: Prior work identified 120 million or so unique TCR beta sequences in 150 million to 200 million T cells.

Primers included in the PCR were 60 Vbeta and 13 Jbeta primers. The table came from immunoSEQ multiplex PCR; TCRdb's copy has only in-frame clones and leaves some out. Found here are 180,000 or so clones, approximately 85% of them singletons; the top ten hold about 9.3%. In the case of this clone: Its antigen is unidentified.

General observations from the study: With DRB1 most and HLA-C fewest, TCR association rates differed between HLA loci in a later analysis. When analyzed later, a missense DCLRE1C variant was found to be linked to TCR beta V- and J-gene trimming. The analysis excluded some indistinguishable V segments, including TRBV6-2 and TRBV6-3.

This CDR3 has 17 amino acids. V shed 4 bases, J shed 4 bases, and the junction held 11 bases outside the gene matches. Looked up from germline, CDR1 is SGHTA and CDR2 is FQGNSA. The sequencing input was PBMCs. The sequence derives from a young man in good health and CMV-seropositive. The V call is TRBV7-2, the J call TRBJ2-1; 9 positions agree with TRBD1. The CDR3 DNA sequence: TGTGCCAGCAGCTCATACCGGGACAGGGAATGGTACAATGAGCAGTTCTTC. The encoded protein is CASSSYRDREWYNEQFF.